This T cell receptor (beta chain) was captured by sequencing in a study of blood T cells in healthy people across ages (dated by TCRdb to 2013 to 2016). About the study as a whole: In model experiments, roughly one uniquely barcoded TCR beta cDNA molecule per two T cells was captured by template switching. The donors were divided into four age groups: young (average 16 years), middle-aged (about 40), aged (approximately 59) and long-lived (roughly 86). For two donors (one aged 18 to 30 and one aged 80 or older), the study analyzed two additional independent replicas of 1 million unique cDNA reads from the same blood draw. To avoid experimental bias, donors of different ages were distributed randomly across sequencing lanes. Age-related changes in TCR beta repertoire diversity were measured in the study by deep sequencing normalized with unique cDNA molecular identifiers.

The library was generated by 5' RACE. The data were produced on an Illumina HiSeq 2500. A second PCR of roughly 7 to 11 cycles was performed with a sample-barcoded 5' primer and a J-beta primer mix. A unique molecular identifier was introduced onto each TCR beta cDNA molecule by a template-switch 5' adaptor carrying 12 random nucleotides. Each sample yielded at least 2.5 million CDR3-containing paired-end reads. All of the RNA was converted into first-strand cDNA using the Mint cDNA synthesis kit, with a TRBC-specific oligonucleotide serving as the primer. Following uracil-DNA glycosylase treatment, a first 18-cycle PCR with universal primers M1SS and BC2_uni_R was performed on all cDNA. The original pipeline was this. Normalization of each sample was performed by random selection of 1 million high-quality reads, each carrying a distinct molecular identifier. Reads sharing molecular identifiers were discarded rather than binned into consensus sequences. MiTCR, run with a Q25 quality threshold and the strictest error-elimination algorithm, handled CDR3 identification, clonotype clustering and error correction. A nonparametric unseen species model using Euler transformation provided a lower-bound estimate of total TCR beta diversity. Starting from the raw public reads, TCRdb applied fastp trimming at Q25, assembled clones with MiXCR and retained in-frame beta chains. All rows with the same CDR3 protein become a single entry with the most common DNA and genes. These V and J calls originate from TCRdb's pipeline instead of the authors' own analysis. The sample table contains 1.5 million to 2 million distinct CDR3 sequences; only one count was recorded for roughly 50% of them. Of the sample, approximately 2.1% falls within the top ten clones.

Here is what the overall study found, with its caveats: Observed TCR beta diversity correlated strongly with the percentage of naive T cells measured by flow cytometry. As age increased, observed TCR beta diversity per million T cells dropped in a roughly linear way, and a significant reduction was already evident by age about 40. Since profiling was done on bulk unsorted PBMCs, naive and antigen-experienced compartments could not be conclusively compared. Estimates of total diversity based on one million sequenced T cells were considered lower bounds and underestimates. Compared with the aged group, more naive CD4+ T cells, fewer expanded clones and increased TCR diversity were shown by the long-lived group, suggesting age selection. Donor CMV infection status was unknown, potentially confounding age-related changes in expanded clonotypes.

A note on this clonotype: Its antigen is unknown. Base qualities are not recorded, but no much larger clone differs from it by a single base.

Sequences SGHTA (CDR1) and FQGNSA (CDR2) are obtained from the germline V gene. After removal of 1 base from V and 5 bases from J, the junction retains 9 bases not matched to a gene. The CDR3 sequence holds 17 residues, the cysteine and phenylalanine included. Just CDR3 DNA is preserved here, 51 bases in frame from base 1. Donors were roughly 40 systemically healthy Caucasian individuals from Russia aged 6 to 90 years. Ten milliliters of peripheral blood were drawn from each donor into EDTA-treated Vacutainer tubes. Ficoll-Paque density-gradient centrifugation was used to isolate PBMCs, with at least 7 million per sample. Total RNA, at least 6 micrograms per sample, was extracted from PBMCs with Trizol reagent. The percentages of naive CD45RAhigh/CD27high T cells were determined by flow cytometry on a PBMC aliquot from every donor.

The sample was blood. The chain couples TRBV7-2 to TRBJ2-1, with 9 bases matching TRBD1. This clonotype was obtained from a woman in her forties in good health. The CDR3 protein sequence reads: CASSLGVWDRDHNEQFF. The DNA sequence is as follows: TGTGCCAGCAGCTTAGGAGTATGGGACAGGGACCACAATGAGCAGTTCTTC.